The 23 T cell receptor beta chains listed next were all sequenced from one sample in a study of T cell responses to AZD1222 COVID-19 vaccine (dated by TCRdb to the early 2020s). According to the study, the label for this sample's time point signals: baseline before first vaccination. The library was produced with the immunoSEQ multiplex PCR assay. TCRdb provides this immuneACCESS table in a form limited to in-frame rearrangements. Some clones are lacking; in checked studies, under half of them reflect an unresolved V gene, and why the rest are absent is not known. This sample lists 140,000 to 150,000 clones; 80% to 95% were detected once. The ten largest clones capture roughly 3.7% of the sample. Sequencing was performed on peripheral blood, taken on day 0 of AZD1222 vaccination. These receptors came from an adult in good health.

The chain recombines TRBV11-2 with TRBJ1-1, with D perhaps TRBD1 (5 bases). Per germline, CDR1 SGHAT and CDR2 FQNNGV. V dropped 5 bases and J dropped 8 bases, with 12 bases sitting between them. CDR3 size: 12 residues. This chain's CDR3 is CASSPWGEEAFF. The CDR3 coding sequence is TGTGCCAGCAGCCCATGGGGCGAAGAAGCTTTCTTT.

In this sample, this clone turned up once. The CDR3 DNA reads as TGTGCCAGCAGCTTAGTCAGCGGGGGCATCGGAAACACCATATATTTT. Protein sequence: CASSLVSGGIGNTIYF. The rearrangement links TRBV7-6 to TRBJ1-3; tentative D call: TRBD1 (6 bases). The CDR3 totals 16 residues. V dropped 1 base and J dropped 4 bases, with 14 bases sitting between them. CDR1 and CDR2 from the germline V gene are SGHVS and FNYEAQ.

The chain is built from TRBV4-1 and TRBJ1-6; tentatively, D is TRBD1 (5 bases). Per the germline V gene, CDR1 is MGHRA and CDR2 is YSYEKL. This CDR3 is 18 amino acids long. V was pared by 0 bases and J by 0 bases, with 12 bases between. CDR3 protein: CASSQDIEGSSYNSPLHF. The CDR3 coding sequence is TGCGCCAGCAGCCAAGATATTGAGGGGAGCTCCTATAATTCACCCCTCCACTTT.

The chain is built from TRBV5-1 and TRBJ2-3, with TRBD2 identical over 7 bases. V shed 5 bases and J 4 bases; nucleotides not matched to a gene: 10. The CDR3 spans 15 residues. From germline, CDR1 is SGHRS and CDR2 YFSETQ. CDR3 in amino acids: CASRGGSRWADTQYF. The CDR3 nucleotides are TGCGCCAGCAGAGGCGGGAGTCGGTGGGCAGATACGCAGTATTTT.

V gene TRBV28 combines with J gene TRBJ2-6; the match to TRBD1 covers 9 bases. The CDR3 runs to 16 residues. The V and J ends lost 6 bases and 3 bases, in that order; junction bases with no gene match: 6. Germline V gives CDR1 MDHEN, CDR2 SYDVKM. CDR3 loop: CASRQGAQGGANVLTF. In DNA, the CDR3 is TGTGCCAGCAGACAGGGGGCCCAGGGTGGGGCCAACGTCCTGACTTTC.

The gene calls are TRBV20-1 and TRBJ1-2; D is unresolved. Trimming shortened V by 5 bases and J by 3 bases, and 7 bases separated the two germline ends. The CDR3 runs to 11 residues. Germline V gene sequence: CDR1 DFQATT, CDR2 SNEGSKA (reference sequence). CDR3 sequence (DNA): TGCAGTGCTGCGCAGGACTATGGCTACACCTTC. Amino acid sequence: CSAAQDYGYTF.

The chain combines TRBV10-3 with TRBJ1-1, with 9 bases fitting TRBD1. The V gene end was trimmed by 3 bases and the J gene end by 3 bases; junction bases not matched to a gene: 2. The CDR3 covers 14 residues. Germline V CDR1 and CDR2: ENHRY, SYGVKD. The CDR3 spells CAISDRQGDTEAFF. The CDR3 DNA follows: TGTGCCATCAGTGATAGACAGGGGGACACTGAAGCTTTCTTT.

The chain joins TRBV11-2 to TRBJ2-1; 13 bases are shared with TRBD2. CDR1 and CDR2 from the germline V gene are SGHAT and FQNNGV. V shed 6 bases, J shed 7 bases, and the junction held 9 bases outside the gene matches. The CDR3 consists of 16 residues. CDR3 protein: CASSRSGTSGTNEQFF. CDR3 coding DNA: TGTGCCAGCAGTCGATCCGGGACTAGCGGGACGAATGAGCAGTTCTTC.

V usage is TRBV7-2 and J usage is TRBJ1-6; the D is unclear. This CDR3 contains 14 residues. The germline V and J ends were trimmed by 5 bases and 7 bases, with 12 bases remaining between them. Germline V gives CDR1 SGHTA, CDR2 FQGNSA. CDR3 residues: CASSPGSTNSPLHF. The CDR3 bases are TGTGCCAGCAGCCCCGGGTCGACAAATTCACCCCTCCACTTT. The entire variable domain, with the rest obtained from reference TRBV7-2 and TRBJ1-6, is as follows: GAGVSQSPSNKVTEKGKDVELRCDPISGHTALYWYRQSLGQGLEFLIYFQGNSAPDKSGLPSDRFSAERTGGSVSTLTIQRTQQEDSAVYLCASSPGSTNSPLHFGNGTRLTVT.

The V and J genes are TRBV5-5 and TRBJ2-1; D gene ambiguous. V gave up 4 bases and J gave up 12 bases, with 20 bases separating them. CDR3 size: 14 residues. Per the germline V gene, CDR1 is SGHKS and CDR2 is YYEKEE (reference sequence). CDR3 residues: CASSQVLGEMRQFF. For the CDR3, the DNA is TGTGCCAGCAGCCAAGTTCTCGGAGAAATGAGGCAGTTCTTC.

The CDR3 loop reads CASSSRDTTDTQYF. The CDR3, as DNA: TGTGCCAGCAGCTCCCGGGACACCACAGATACGCAGTATTTT. V is TRBV3-1 (or the pseudogene TRBV3-2) and J is TRBJ2-3, with D possibly matching TRBD1 (6 bases). The CDR3 runs to 14 residues. Germline lookup yields CDR1 LGHDT and CDR2 YNNKEL (reference sequence). Trimming stripped 5 bases from V and 2 bases from J, with 11 bases between.

This chain uses TRBV5-1 with TRBJ2-3; 9 nucleotides line up with TRBD2. The CDR3 contains 16 residues. CDR1 SGHRS and CDR2 YFSETQ come from the germline V gene. The V gene end was trimmed by 0 bases and the J gene end by 0 bases; junction bases not matched to a gene: 2. CDR3 bases: TGCGCCAGCAGCTTGGGGACTAGCGCTAGCACAGATACGCAGTATTTT. Its protein is CASSLGTSASTDTQYF.

The gene calls are TRBV6-2 or TRBV6-3 and TRBJ2-2; D unclear. The CDR3 spans 13 residues. Germline lookup yields CDR1 MNHEY and CDR2 SVGEGT. V dropped 2 bases and J dropped 5 bases, with 6 bases sitting between them. This CDR3 is CASSYRETGELFF. CDR3 nucleotide sequence: TGTGCCAGCAGTTACAGGGAAACCGGGGAGCTGTTTTTT.

This clone was seen just once. This chain connects TRBV4-3 to TRBJ2-1, with 9 bases lining up with TRBD2. V lost 0 bases, J lost 2 bases, and 5 bases stayed unmatched. Germline V gives CDR1 LGHNA, CDR2 YSLEER. This CDR3 comprises 17 residues. CDR3 amino acids: CASSQDWASGTYNEQFF. In DNA form, the CDR3 reads TGCGCCAGCAGCCAAGATTGGGCTAGCGGGACCTACAATGAGCAGTTCTTC.

J is TRBJ1-6 and V is TRBV19; D possibly corresponds to TRBD1 (5 bases). Germline CDR1 and CDR2: LNHDA and SQIVND (reference sequence). Trimming took 3 bases from V and 8 from J, leaving 8 bases between them. This CDR3 spans 13 amino acids. The CDR3 region is CASSMGGYSPLHF. In nucleotides, the CDR3 is TGTGCCAGTAGTATGGGGGGGTATTCACCCCTCCACTTT.

This chain uses TRBV24-1 with TRBJ1-2; tentative D call: TRBD1 (5 bases). This CDR3 region has 14 residues. V lost 4 bases and J lost 3, with 11 bases in between. Germline-derived CDR1 and CDR2 are KGHDR and SFDVKD. The CDR3 reads CATSDPQGHYGYTF. CDR3 coding DNA: TGTGCCACCAGTGACCCGCAGGGCCACTATGGCTACACCTTC.

The gene calls are TRBV13 and TRBJ2-2, with TRBD1 identical over 9 bases. The germline V gene has CDR1 PRHDT and CDR2 FYEKMQ (reference sequence). Germline trimming cut 5 bases from V and 9 bases from J; bases unmatched to any gene: 10. The CDR3 is 15 residues long. CDR3 coding DNA: TGTGCCAGCAGCCCGCCGGGACAGGGTAGGCGGGAGCTGTTTTTT. It yields the protein CASSPPGQGRRELFF.

The V call is TRBV7-9, the J call TRBJ1-6; D uncertain. In germline, CDR1 is SEHNR, CDR2 FQNEAQ (reference sequence). This CDR3 is 15 amino acids long. Trimming removed 8 bases from V and 7 bases from J, with 18 bases in between. The CDR3 DNA is TGTGCCAGCTCGCCCGCCGGGAGTGGGAATTCACCCCTCCACTTT. Amino acid sequence: CASSPAGSGNSPLHF.

CDR3 protein: CASSEAAGYEQYF. In DNA, the CDR3 is TGTGCCAGCAGTGAAGCGGCAGGCTACGAGCAGTACTTC. This rearrangement joins TRBV6-1 to TRBJ2-7; D remains ambiguous. V dropped 0 bases and J dropped 3 bases, with 6 bases sitting between them. The CDR3 is made up of 13 amino acids. In germline, CDR1 is MNHNS, CDR2 SASEGT.

V and J are TRBV14 and TRBJ2-2; TRBD2 aligns across 7 bases. The CDR3 contains 16 residues. CDR1 and CDR2 from the germline V gene are SGHDN and FVKESK. The V segment lost 1 base and the J segment 4 bases; nucleotides outside the gene matches: 6. CDR3 loop: CASSQGILALTGELFF. The DNA of the CDR3 is TGTGCCAGCAGCCAAGGGATACTAGCGCTCACCGGGGAGCTGTTTTTT.

This chain joins TRBV14 and TRBJ1-6; D gene uncertain. V shed 2 bases and J shed 10 bases, with 15 bases lying between them. CDR3 size: 15 residues. Germline CDR1 reads SGHDN; CDR2 reads FVKESK. The DNA of the CDR3 is TGTGCCAGCAGCCAATTGGATGGCTGGCGATCACCCCTCCACTTT. Translating gives CASSQLDGWRSPLHF.

This chain joins TRBV5-1 and TRBJ2-1; D is undetermined. Trimming removed 1 base at V and 9 bases at J, with 11 bases between. CDR1 SGHRS and CDR2 YFSETQ come from the germline V gene. The CDR3 runs 13 residues. The CDR3 protein is CASSLSNDREQFF. The CDR3 DNA reads TGCGCCAGCAGCTTGTCGAACGACCGTGAGCAGTTCTTC.

The J gene is TRBJ2-2, the V gene TRBV19, with TRBD2 matching 11 bases. The CDR3 has 14 residues. The germline V gene encodes CDR1 LNHDA and CDR2 SQIVND (reference sequence). V lost 5 bases, J lost 5 bases, and 1 base stayed unmatched. CDR3 DNA sequence: TGTGCCAGTAGTCTAGCGGGAGGTACCGGGGAGCTGTTTTTT. Translated, it gives CASSLAGGTGELFF.